This is a list of T cell receptor beta chains from one sample in a study of early T cells in non-severe SARS-CoV-2 infection. TCRdb re-called the 5' RACE reads with MiXCR, one entry per CDR3 protein. The sample includes 70,000 to 95,000 distinct CDR3 sequences, about 15% of them seen just once. Sequenced sample: whole blood. These receptors were taken from an adult who was a healthcare worker with PCR-confirmed SARS-CoV-2 infection or an uninfected control (not recorded which). Both conserved end residues are part of each CDR3. D genes are given only for firm matches. Clone size appears in some rows only: once, few, many, or a class for an expanded clone.

d_gene: NA; abundance: NA; v_gene: TRBV29-1; j_gene: TRBJ1-1; CDR3nt: TGCAGCGTTGAAGGAACCGGGACACTTACTGAAGCTTTCTTT; CDR3aa: CSVEGTGTLTEAFF
d_gene: TRBD2; abundance: many; v_gene: TRBV24-1; j_gene: TRBJ2-1; CDR3nt: TGTGCCACCAGTGATTTGAGACTAGCGGGGGGAAATGAGCAGTTCTTC; CDR3aa: CATSDLRLAGGNEQFF
d_gene: NA; abundance: NA; v_gene: TRBV5-1; j_gene: TRBJ2-2; CDR3nt: TGCGCCAGCAGCTTGACGGGCGACAGCACCGGGGAGCTGTTTTTT; CDR3aa: CASSLTGDSTGELFF
d_gene: NA; abundance: few; v_gene: TRBV18; j_gene: TRBJ2-3; CDR3nt: TGTGCCAGCTCACCGGAGACCGTCGGCACAGATACGCAGTATTTT; CDR3aa: CASSPETVGTDTQYF
d_gene: TRBD1; abundance: many; v_gene: TRBV3-1; j_gene: TRBJ1-6; CDR3nt: TGTGCCAGCAGCGAGCGCCGGGACAGTTCACCCCTCCACTTT; CDR3aa: CASSERRDSSPLHF
d_gene: NA; abundance: NA; v_gene: TRBV5-5; j_gene: TRBJ1-3; CDR3nt: TGTGCCAGCAGCCACAATCACCCTGGAAACACCATATATTTT; CDR3aa: CASSHNHPGNTIYF
d_gene: NA; abundance: NA; v_gene: TRBV11-3; j_gene: TRBJ2-1; CDR3nt: TGTGCCAGCAGCTTAGATAGGCAGGGCTCCTACAATGAGCAGTTCTTC; CDR3aa: CASSLDRQGSYNEQFF
d_gene: NA; abundance: few; v_gene: TRBV20-1; j_gene: TRBJ2-3; CDR3nt: TGCAGTGCTAGAGGGCGAGCTCCGACTACCGATACGCAGTATTTT; CDR3aa: CSARGRAPTTDTQYF
d_gene: NA; abundance: NA; v_gene: TRBV2; j_gene: TRBJ1-1; CDR3nt: TGTGCCAGCAAAGGGGGTCTGAACACTGAAGCTTTCTTT; CDR3aa: CASKGGLNTEAFF
d_gene: NA; abundance: NA; v_gene: TRBV7-9; j_gene: TRBJ1-3; CDR3nt: TGTGCCAGCAGCCCCGACCGAGGGATTAGCGGAAACACCATATATTTT; CDR3aa: CASSPDRGISGNTIYF
d_gene: NA; abundance: NA; v_gene: TRBV3-1; j_gene: TRBJ2-1; CDR3nt: TGTGCCAGCAGCCAAAAATCATTAGCGGTAATTTCCCACAATGAGCAGTTCTTC; CDR3aa: CASSQKSLAVISHNEQFF
d_gene: NA; abundance: few; v_gene: TRBV5-1; j_gene: TRBJ1-1; CDR3nt: TGCGCCAGCAGCTTAAACAGCGAGATGAACACTGAAGCTTTCTTT; CDR3aa: CASSLNSEMNTEAFF
d_gene: NA; abundance: NA; v_gene: TRBV30; j_gene: TRBJ1-2; CDR3nt: TGTGCCTGGAGTGTACTCGGCTATGGCTACACCTTC; CDR3aa: CAWSVLGYGYTF
d_gene: NA; abundance: NA; v_gene: TRBV5-1; j_gene: TRBJ1-2; CDR3nt: TGCGCCAGCAGCTTGACGTCAGCGACTTCTAACTATGGCTACACCTTC; CDR3aa: CASSLTSATSNYGYTF
d_gene: NA; abundance: many; v_gene: TRBV9; j_gene: TRBJ1-1; CDR3nt: TGTGCCAGCAGCGTAAGACAGGATTACACTGAAGCTTTCTTT; CDR3aa: CASSVRQDYTEAFF
d_gene: NA; abundance: NA; v_gene: TRBV11-2; j_gene: TRBJ1-1; CDR3nt: TGTGCCAGCAGCTTCTATCCCGATGAAGCTTTCTTT; CDR3aa: CASSFYPDEAFF
d_gene: NA; abundance: few; v_gene: TRBV20-1; j_gene: TRBJ1-1; CDR3nt: TGCAGTGCTAGAGATCCTACTGGGGGTGAAGCTTTCTTT; CDR3aa: CSARDPTGGEAFF
d_gene: NA; abundance: few; v_gene: TRBV7-2; j_gene: TRBJ1-2; CDR3nt: TGTGCCAGCAGCTTAGGGGGCAAAGGGGTGGCCGACACCTTC; CDR3aa: CASSLGGKGVADTF
d_gene: TRBD1; abundance: many; v_gene: TRBV20-1; j_gene: TRBJ1-2; CDR3nt: TGCAGTGCTAGAGATCAGGAGGGACAGGGCTATGGCTACACCTTC; CDR3aa: CSARDQEGQGYGYTF
d_gene: TRBD1; abundance: few; v_gene: TRBV19; j_gene: TRBJ2-3; CDR3nt: TGTGCCAGTAGACCCGGGACAGGGGAAGGTACGCAGTATTTT; CDR3aa: CASRPGTGEGTQYF
d_gene: NA; abundance: few; v_gene: TRBV6-2/TRBV6-3; j_gene: TRBJ1-5; CDR3nt: TGTGCCAGCAGTCGGTCCGGGCCGGCGGGCAATCAGCCCCAGCATTTT; CDR3aa: CASSRSGPAGNQPQHF
d_gene: NA; abundance: few; v_gene: TRBV12-3/TRBV12-4; j_gene: TRBJ1-2; CDR3nt: TGTGCCAGCAGCAGTCGACAGTTTGGCTACACCTTC; CDR3aa: CASSSRQFGYTF
d_gene: NA; abundance: NA; v_gene: TRBV20-1; j_gene: TRBJ1-1; CDR3nt: TGCAGTGCTGGAGCAGGGGCATCGGACACTGAAGCTTTCTTT; CDR3aa: CSAGAGASDTEAFF
d_gene: NA; abundance: once; v_gene: TRBV20-1; j_gene: TRBJ1-2; CDR3nt: TGCAGTGCTAGAGCGTCTAACTATGGCTACACCTTC; CDR3aa: CSARASNYGYTF
d_gene: TRBD1; abundance: NA; v_gene: TRBV29-1; j_gene: TRBJ1-2; CDR3nt: TGCAGCGTACAAACCGGGACAGGAGGATACACCTTC; CDR3aa: CSVQTGTGGYTF
d_gene: NA; abundance: few; v_gene: TRBV12-3/TRBV12-4; j_gene: TRBJ1-1; CDR3nt: TGTGCCAGCAGTTTTGCGTCTAACACTGAAGCTTTCTTT; CDR3aa: CASSFASNTEAFF
d_gene: NA; abundance: NA; v_gene: TRBV5-4; j_gene: TRBJ1-1; CDR3nt: TGTGCCAGCAGCTTGGAGGGCCAGGGGAACACTGAAGCTTTCTTT; CDR3aa: CASSLEGQGNTEAFF
d_gene: NA; abundance: many; v_gene: TRBV7-9; j_gene: TRBJ2-3; CDR3nt: TGTGCCAGCAGCTTCGAGAGGAAACTATTAGATACGCAGTATTTT; CDR3aa: CASSFERKLLDTQYF